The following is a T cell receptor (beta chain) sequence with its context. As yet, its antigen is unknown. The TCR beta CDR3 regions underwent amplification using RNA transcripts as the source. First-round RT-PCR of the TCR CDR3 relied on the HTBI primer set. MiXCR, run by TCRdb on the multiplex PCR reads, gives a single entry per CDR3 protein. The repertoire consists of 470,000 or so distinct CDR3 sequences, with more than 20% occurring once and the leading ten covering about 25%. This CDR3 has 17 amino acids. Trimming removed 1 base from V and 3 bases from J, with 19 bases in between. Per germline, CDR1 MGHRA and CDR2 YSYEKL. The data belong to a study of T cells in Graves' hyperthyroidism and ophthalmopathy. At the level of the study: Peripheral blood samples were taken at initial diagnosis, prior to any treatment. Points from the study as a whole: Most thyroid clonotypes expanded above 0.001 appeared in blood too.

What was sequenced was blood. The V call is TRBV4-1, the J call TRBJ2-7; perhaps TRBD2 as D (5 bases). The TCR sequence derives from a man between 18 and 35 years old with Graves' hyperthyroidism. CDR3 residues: CASSQGAGHIIGYEQYF. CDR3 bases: TGCGCCAGCAGCCAAGGGGCGGGCCACATCATAGGCTACGAGCAGTACTTC.